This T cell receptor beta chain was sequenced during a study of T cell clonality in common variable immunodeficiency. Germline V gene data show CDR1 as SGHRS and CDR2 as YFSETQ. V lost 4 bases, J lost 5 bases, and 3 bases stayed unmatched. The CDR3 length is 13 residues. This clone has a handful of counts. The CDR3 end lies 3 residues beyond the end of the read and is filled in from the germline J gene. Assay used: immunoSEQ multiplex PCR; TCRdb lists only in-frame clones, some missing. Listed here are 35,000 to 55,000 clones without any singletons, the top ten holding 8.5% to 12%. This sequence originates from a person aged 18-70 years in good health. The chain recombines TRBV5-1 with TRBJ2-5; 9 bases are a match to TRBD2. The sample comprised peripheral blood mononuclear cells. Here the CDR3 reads CASSSSGSETQYF. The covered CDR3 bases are TGCGCCAGCAGCAGTAGCGGGAGTGAGACC.